Given below is one T cell receptor beta chain in context. These data originate in a study of control samples from healthy donors and cancer patients. Using immunoSEQ multiplex PCR, the repertoire was profiled, and TCRdb retains in-frame clones only, with some absent. Here the sample spans approximately 230,000 clones, approximately 80% being singletons. V was pared by 4 bases and J by 5 bases, with 2 bases of the junction left unmatched. Germline V gives CDR1 LNHDA, CDR2 SQIVND (reference sequence). This CDR3 has 13 residues. This clonotype was sampled from an older woman with lung cancer. Sequences were obtained from PBMCs. The chain couples TRBV19 to TRBJ1-5, with 7 bases matching TRBD1. Written as DNA, the CDR3 is TGTGCCAGTAGTAAAGACAGGGATCAGCCCCAGCATTTT. Translation gives CASSKDRDQPQHF.